Only a few counts were recorded for the clone carrying this T cell receptor (beta chain). The antigen is unknown. Nominally healthy donors were sampled, though unrecorded immune exposures were likely. The data originate from a study of cytomegalovirus exposure and HLA in healthy donors. Primers for the PCR totalled 60 Vbeta and 13 Jbeta. Assay used: immunoSEQ multiplex PCR; TCRdb lists only in-frame clones, some missing. The data show about 130,000 clones, around 72% seen once. Study-wide points: A few chains tied to CMV proved CMV antigen-specific in vitro. V- and J-gene trimming of TCR beta was linked (in a later analysis) to a missense DCLRE1C variant. Links to common viral pathogens appeared, in a later analysis, for several of the most significant clusters.

The receptor was isolated from a man younger than 30 in good health and CMV-seropositive. What was sequenced was PBMCs.

This chain's CDR3 is CASSAPGHNQPQHF. The CDR3 nucleotides read TGTGCCAGCAGTGCACCGGGTCACAATCAGCCCCAGCATTTT. The V and J genes are TRBV6-6 and TRBJ1-5, with D uncertain. The CDR3 loop spans 14 amino acids. Trimming took 5 bases from V and 3 from J, leaving 11 bases between them. Germline V gene data show CDR1 as MNHNY and CDR2 as SVGAGI (reference sequence).